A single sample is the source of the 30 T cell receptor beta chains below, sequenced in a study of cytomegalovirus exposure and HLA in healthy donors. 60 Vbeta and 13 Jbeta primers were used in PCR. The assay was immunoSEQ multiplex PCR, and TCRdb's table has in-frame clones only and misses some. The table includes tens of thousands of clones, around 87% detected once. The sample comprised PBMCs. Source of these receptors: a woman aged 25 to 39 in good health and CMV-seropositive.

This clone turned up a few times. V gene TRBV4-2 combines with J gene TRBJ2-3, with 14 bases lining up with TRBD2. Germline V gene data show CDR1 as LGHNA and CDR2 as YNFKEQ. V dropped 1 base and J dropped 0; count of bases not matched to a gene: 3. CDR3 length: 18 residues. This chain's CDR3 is CASSQGLAGGPSTDTQYF. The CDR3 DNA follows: TGTGCCAGCAGCCAAGGACTAGCGGGAGGGCCGAGCACAGATACGCAGTATTTT.

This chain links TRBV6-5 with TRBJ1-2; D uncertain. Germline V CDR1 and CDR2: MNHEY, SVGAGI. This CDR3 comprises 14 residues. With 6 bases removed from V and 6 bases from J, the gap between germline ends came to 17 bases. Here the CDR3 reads CASSNSRFTNGYTF. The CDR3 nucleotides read TGTGCCAGCAGCAACAGCAGATTTACAAATGGCTACACCTTC.

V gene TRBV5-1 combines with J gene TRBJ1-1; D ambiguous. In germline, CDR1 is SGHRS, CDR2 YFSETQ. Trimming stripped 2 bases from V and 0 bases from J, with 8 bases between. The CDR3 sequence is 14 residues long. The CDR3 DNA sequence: TGCGCCAGCAGCTTAGACTCCGTGAACACTGAAGCTTTCTTT. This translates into CASSLDSVNTEAFF. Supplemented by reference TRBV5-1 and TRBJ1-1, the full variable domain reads KAGVTQTPRYLIKTRGQQVTLSCSPISGHRSVSWYQQTPGQGLQFLFEYFSETQRNKGNFPGRFSGRQFSNSRSEMNVSTLELGDSALYLCASSLDSVNTEAFFGQGTRLTVV.

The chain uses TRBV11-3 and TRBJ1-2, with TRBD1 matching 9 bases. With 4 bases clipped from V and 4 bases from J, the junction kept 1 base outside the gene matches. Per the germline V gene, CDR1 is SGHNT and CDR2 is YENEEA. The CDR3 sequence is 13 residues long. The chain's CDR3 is CASSSGQGYGYTF. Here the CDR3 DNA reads TGTGCCAGCAGCTCGGGACAGGGCTATGGCTACACCTTC.

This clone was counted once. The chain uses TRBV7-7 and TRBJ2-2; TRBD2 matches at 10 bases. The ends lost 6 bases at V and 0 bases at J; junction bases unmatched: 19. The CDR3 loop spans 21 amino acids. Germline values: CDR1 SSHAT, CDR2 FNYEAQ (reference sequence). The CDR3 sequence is CASSPHGILAGRTANTGELFF. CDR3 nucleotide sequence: TGTGCCAGCAGTCCCCACGGGATACTAGCGGGACGAACCGCGAACACCGGGGAGCTGTTTTTT.

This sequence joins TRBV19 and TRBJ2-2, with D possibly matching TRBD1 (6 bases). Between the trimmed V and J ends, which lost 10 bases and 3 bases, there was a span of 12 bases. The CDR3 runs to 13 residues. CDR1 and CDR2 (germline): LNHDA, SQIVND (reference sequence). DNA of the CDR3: TGTGCCACCCCGGCAGGGGACACCGGGGAGCTGTTTTTT. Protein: CATPAGDTGELFF.

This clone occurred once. The CDR3 loop reads CASSLERYEAFF. CDR3 in DNA: TGTGCCAGCAGCTTAGAACGGTACGAAGCTTTCTTT. The chain carries TRBV7-9 and TRBJ1-1; D gene ambiguous. Trimming removed 1 base at V and 8 bases at J, with 8 bases between. The CDR3 contains 12 residues. Germline V gene sequence: CDR1 SEHNR, CDR2 FQNEAQ (reference sequence).

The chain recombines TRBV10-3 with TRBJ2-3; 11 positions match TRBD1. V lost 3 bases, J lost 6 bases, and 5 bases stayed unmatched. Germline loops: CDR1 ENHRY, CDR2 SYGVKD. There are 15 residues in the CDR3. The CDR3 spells CAISDGTGGWDTQYF. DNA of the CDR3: TGTGCCATCAGTGACGGGACAGGGGGGTGGGATACGCAGTATTTT.

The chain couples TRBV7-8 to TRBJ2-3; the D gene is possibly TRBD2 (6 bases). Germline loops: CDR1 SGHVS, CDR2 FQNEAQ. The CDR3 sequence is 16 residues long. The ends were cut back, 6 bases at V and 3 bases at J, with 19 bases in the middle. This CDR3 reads CASRPEDGDFTDTQYF. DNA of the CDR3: TGTGCCAGCAGACCCGAGGACGGGGACTTTACAGATACGCAGTATTTT.

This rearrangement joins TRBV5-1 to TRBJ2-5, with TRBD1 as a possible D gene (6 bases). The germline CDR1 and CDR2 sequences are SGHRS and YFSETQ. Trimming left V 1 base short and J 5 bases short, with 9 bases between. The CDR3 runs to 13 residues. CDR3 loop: CASSLFQGETQYF. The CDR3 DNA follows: TGCGCCAGCAGCTTGTTCCAGGGGGAGACCCAGTACTTC. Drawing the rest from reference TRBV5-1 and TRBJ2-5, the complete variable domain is KAGVTQTPRYLIKTRGQQVTLSCSPISGHRSVSWYQQTPGQGLQFLFEYFSETQRNKGNFPGRFSGRQFSNSRSEMNVSTLELGDSALYLCASSLFQGETQYFGPGTRLLVL.

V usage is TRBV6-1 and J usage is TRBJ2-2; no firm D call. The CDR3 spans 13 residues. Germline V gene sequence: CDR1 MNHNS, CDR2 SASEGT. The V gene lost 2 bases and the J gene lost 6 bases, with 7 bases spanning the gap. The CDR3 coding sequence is TGTGCCAGCAGTGAACAATTCCCCGGGGAGCTGTTTTTT. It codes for CASSEQFPGELFF.

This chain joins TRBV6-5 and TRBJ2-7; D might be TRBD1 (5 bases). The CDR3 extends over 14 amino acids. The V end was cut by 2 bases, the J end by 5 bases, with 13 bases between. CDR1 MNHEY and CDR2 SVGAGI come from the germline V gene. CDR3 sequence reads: CASSYLTSGNEQYF. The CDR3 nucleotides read TGTGCCAGCAGTTACCTCACCTCAGGGAACGAGCAGTACTTC.

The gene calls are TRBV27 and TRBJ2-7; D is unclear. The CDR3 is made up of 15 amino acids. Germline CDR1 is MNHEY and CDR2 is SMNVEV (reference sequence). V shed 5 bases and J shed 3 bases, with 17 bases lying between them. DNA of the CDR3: TGTGCCAGCAGTGAAGCCGCTACCCCAAGCTACGAGCAGTACTTC. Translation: CASSEAATPSYEQYF.

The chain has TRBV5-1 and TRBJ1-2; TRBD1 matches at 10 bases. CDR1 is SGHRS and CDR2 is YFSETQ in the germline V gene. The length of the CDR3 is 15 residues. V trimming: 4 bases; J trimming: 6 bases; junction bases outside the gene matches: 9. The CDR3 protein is CASSPRTGGDNGYTF. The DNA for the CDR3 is TGCGCCAGCAGCCCCCGGACAGGGGGGGACAATGGCTACACCTTC.

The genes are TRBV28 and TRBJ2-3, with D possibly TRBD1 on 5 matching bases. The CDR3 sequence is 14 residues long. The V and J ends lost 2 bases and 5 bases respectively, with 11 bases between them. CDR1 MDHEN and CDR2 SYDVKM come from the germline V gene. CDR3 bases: TGTGCCAGCAGTTTAGAGATAAGGGGAGATACGCAGTATTTT. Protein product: CASSLEIRGDTQYF.

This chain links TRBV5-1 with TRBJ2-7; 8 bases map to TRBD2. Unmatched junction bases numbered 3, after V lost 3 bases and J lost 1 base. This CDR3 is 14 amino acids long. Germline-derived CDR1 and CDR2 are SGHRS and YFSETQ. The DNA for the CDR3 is TGCGCCAGCAGCTGGCGGGGGGAGTCCTACGAGCAGTACTTC. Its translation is CASSWRGESYEQYF.

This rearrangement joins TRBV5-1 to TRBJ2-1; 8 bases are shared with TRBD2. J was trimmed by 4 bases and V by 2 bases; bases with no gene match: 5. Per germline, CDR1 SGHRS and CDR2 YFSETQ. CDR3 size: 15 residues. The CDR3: CASSFLTSEYNEQFF. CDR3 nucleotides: TGCGCCAGCAGCTTTCTGACTAGCGAATACAATGAGCAGTTCTTC.

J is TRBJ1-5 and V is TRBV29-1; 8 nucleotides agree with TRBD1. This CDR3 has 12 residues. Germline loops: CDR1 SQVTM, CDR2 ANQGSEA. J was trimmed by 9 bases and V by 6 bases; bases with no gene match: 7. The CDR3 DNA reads TGCAGCGTCGGGACAGGCCTAGGGCCCCAGCATTTT. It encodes CSVGTGLGPQHF.

CDR3 sequence: CASSPGLLAGGWNEQFF. The CDR3 coding sequence is TGTGCCAGCAGCCCCGGGCTCCTGGCAGGGGGGTGGAATGAGCAGTTCTTC. The rearrangement links TRBV7-8 to TRBJ2-1; tentatively, D is TRBD1 (7 bases). Per the germline V gene, CDR1 is SGHVS and CDR2 is FQNEAQ. The V gene lost 5 bases and the J gene lost 7 bases, with 24 bases spanning the gap. CDR3 length: 17 residues.

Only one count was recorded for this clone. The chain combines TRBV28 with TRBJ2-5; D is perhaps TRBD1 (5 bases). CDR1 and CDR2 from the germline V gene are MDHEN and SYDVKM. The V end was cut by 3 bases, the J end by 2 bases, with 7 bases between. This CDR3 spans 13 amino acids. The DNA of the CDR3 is TGTGCCAGCAGTTTGCAGGGTCAAGAGACCCAGTACTTC. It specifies CASSLQGQETQYF.

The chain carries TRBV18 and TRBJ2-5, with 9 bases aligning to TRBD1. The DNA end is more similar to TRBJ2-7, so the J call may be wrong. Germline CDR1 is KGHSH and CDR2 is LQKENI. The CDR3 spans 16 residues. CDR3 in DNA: TGTGCCAGCTCACCGCGAAGCGCGGGACAGGGAAACGAGCAGTACTTC. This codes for CASSPRSAGQGNEQYF.

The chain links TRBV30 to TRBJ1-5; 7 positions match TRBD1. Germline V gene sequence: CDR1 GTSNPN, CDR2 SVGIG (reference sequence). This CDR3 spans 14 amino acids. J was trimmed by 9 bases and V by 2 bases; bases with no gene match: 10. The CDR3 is CAWSRGTAGAPQHF. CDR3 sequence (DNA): TGTGCCTGGAGTCGGGGGACAGCCGGGGCGCCCCAGCATTTT.

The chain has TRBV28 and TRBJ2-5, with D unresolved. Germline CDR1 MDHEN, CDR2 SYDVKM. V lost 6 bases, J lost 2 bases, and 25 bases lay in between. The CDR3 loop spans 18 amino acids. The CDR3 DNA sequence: TGTGCCAGCAGCCGATCCTTCTCACGAGGCATTATTCAAGAGACCCAGTACTTC. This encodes CASSRSFSRGIIQETQYF.

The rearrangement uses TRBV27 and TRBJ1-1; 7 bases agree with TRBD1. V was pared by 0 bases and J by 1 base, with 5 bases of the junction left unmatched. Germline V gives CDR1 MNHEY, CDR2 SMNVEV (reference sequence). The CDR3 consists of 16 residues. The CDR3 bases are TGTGCCAGCAGTTTATCGGCAGGGGGGCGGAACACTGAAGCTTTCTTT. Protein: CASSLSAGGRNTEAFF.

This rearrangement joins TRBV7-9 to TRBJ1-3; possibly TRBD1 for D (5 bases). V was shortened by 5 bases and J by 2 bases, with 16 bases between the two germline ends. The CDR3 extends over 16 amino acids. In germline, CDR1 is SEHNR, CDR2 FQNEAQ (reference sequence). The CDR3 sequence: CASSDRDQGPGNTIYF. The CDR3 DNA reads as TGTGCCAGCAGCGACCGAGACCAGGGTCCTGGAAACACCATATATTTT.

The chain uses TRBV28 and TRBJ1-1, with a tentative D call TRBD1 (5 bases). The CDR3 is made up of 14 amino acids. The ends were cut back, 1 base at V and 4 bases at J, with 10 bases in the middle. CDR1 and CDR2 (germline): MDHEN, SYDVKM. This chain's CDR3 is CASSLLGPLTEAFF. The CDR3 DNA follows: TGTGCCAGCAGTTTATTGGGGCCTCTCACTGAAGCTTTCTTT.

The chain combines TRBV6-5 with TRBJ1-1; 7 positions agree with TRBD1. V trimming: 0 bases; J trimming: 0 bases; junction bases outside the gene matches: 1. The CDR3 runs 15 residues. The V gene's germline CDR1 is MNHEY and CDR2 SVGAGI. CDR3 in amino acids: CASSYSGQVNTEAFF. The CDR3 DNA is TGTGCCAGCAGTTACTCCGGACAGGTGAACACTGAAGCTTTCTTT.

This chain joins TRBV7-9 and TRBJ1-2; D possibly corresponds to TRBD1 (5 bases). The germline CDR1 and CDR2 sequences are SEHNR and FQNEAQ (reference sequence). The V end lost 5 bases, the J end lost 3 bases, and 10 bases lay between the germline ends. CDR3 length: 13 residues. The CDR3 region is CASSPKGDYGYTF. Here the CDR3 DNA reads TGTGCCAGCAGCCCCAAAGGGGACTATGGCTACACCTTC.

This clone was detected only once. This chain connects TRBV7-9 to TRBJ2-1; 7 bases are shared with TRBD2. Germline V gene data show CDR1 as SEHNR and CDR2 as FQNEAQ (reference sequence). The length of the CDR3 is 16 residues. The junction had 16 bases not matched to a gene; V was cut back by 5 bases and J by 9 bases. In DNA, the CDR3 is TGTGCCAGCAGCCGTGGGGGGGGTAGCGGAGCTCTTGAGCAGTTCTTC. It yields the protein CASSRGGGSGALEQFF.

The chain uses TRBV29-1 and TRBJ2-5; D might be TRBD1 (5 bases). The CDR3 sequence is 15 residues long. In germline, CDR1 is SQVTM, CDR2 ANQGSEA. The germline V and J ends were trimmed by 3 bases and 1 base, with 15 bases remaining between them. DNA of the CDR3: TGCAGCGTTGATTCCGCAGGGTTCGTCCAAGAGACCCAGTACTTC. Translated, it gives CSVDSAGFVQETQYF. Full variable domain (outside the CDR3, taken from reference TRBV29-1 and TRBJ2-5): SAVISQKPSRDICQRGTSLTIQCQVDSQVTMMFWYRQQPGQSLTLIATANQGSEATYESGFVIDKFPISRPNLTFSTLTVSNMSPEDSSIYLCSVDSAGFVQETQYFGPGTRLLVL.